The entry that follows covers one T cell receptor beta chain sequence. Its antigen is undetermined. This entry belongs to a study of a mutant IDH1 vaccine in newly diagnosed glioma. As for the study in general: Vaccination followed radiotherapy alone by 4-6 weeks, or accompanied temozolomide cycles. Most had both radiotherapy and temozolomide beforehand; others had only one. General study findings and limits: Pseudoprogression seemingly bore no relation to changes in top peripheral T cell clonotypes.

Time point specified: week 35, safety follow-up. A single vaccine dose contained 300 ug of mutant IDH1 20-mer peptide, and topical imiquimod was used with it. During weeks 1, 3, 5, 7, 11, 15, 19 and 23, patients received eight vaccinations. Germline values: CDR1 WNHNN, CDR2 SYGVQD (reference sequence). With 1 base clipped from V and 2 bases from J, the junction kept 10 bases outside the gene matches. There are 17 residues in the CDR3. Only in-frame clones appear in the TCRdb table, and some are missing; sequencing was by immunoSEQ multiplex PCR. Here the sample spans around 60,000 clones, roughly 79% being singletons.

This clonotype originated in a man between 40 and 49 years old with glioma. Sequenced material: PBMCs, taken from a glioma patient whose treatment included an IDH1 peptide vaccine. The gene calls are TRBV10-1 and TRBJ2-5, with 7 bases fitting TRBD2. CDR3 coding DNA: TGCGCCAGCAGTGAGTACAGTCCTAGCGGTGCGCAAGAGACCCAGTACTTC. It encodes CASSEYSPSGAQETQYF.